Listed below are T cell receptor beta chains from one sample, sequenced in a study of T cell responses to AZD1222 COVID-19 vaccine. Clones were sequenced by immunoSEQ multiplex PCR, and TCRdb holds only the in-frame ones, with some missing. The sample carries approximately 96,000 clones, around nine tenths recorded once. This specimen consisted of peripheral blood, obtained 28 days after the second AZD1222 dose. These receptors all stem from an adult who received the AZD1222 COVID-19 vaccine. Each CDR3 is given with its conserved first and last residue. Each record gives: D gene, clone size, J gene, V gene, CDR3 protein, CDR3 DNA. D genes are given only for firm matches. Only part of the rows carry a size: once, few, many, or a class if the clone is expanded.

D: .
size: .
J: TRBJ1-3
V: TRBV12-3/TRBV12-4
CDR3: CVSTTGLYTIYF
DNA: TGTGTCAGCACCACAGGGTTGTACACCATATATTTT

D: .
size: .
J: TRBJ1-1
V: TRBV29-1
CDR3: CSVSDGNTEAFF
DNA: TGCAGCGTTTCGGACGGGAACACTGAAGCTTTCTTT

D: TRBD1
size: .
J: TRBJ2-1
V: TRBV25-1
CDR3: CASSASGTGIYNEQFF
DNA: TGTGCCAGCAGTGCCTCCGGGACAGGGATCTACAATGAGCAGTTCTTC

D: TRBD1
size: .
J: TRBJ1-5
V: TRBV18
CDR3: CASSGQGASNQPQHF
DNA: TGTGCCAGCTCCGGACAGGGGGCTAGCAATCAGCCCCAGCATTTT

D: .
size: .
J: TRBJ1-5
V: TRBV9
CDR3: CASSVKVPGTGNQPQHF
DNA: TGTGCCAGCAGCGTAAAAGTTCCGGGTACGGGCAATCAGCCCCAGCATTTT

D: TRBD1
size: once
J: TRBJ2-1
V: TRBV27
CDR3: CASNSRDRGPSNEQFF
DNA: TGTGCCAGCAATTCCCGGGACAGGGGGCCAAGCAATGAGCAGTTCTTC

D: .
size: .
J: TRBJ1-5
V: TRBV30
CDR3: CAWSVLDSNQPQHF
DNA: TGTGCCTGGAGTGTACTGGACAGCAATCAGCCCCAGCATTTT

D: TRBD1
size: .
J: TRBJ1-2
V: TRBV28
CDR3: CASSFQTGPSNYGYTF
DNA: TGTGCCAGCAGTTTTCAGACAGGGCCCTCTAACTATGGCTACACCTTC

D: .
size: .
J: TRBJ1-3
V: TRBV5-1
CDR3: CASSSVGTVGNTIYF
DNA: TGCGCCAGCAGCTCGGTGGGGACTGTGGGAAACACCATATATTTT

D: .
size: .
J: TRBJ1-2
V: TRBV5-1
CDR3: CASSLVPGPFGYTF
DNA: TGCGCCAGCAGCTTGGTTCCCGGGCCCTTCGGCTACACCTTC